The 10 T cell receptor beta chains presented below share a single source sample, sequenced in a study of regulatory T cells in long-lasting Graves disease. Specified time point: persistent/refractory GD, antithyroid drugs over 5 years with positive TRAb. TCR sequences were obtained from RNA taken from PBMCs. Arm-PCR of CDR3 regions and iRepertoire HTBI primers were the basis on which TCR beta libraries were built. TCRdb used MiXCR to reprocess the multiplex PCR reads, holding one entry per CDR3 protein. The repertoire holds 350,000 to 500,000 distinct CDR3 sequences, with 21% as singletons. This sample comprised peripheral blood mononuclear cells (PBMCs), obtained when the disease was refractory, from a patient treated with antithyroid drugs. The receptors were gathered from a female donor with Graves disease.

The rearrangement links TRBV7-9 to TRBJ1-4, with a possible D match to TRBD1 (6 bases). This CDR3 is 13 amino acids long. Germline-derived CDR1 and CDR2 are SEHNR and FQNEAQ (reference sequence). V shed 4 bases and J shed 10 bases, with 13 bases lying between them. The DNA for the CDR3 is TGTGCCAGCAGCTCCCAGGGGCTGGGAAAACTGTTTTTT. Its protein is CASSSQGLGKLFF.

This clonotype was picked up many times. V gene TRBV7-9 combines with J gene TRBJ1-4; D gene uncertain. The ends were cut back, 5 bases at V and 12 bases at J, with 10 bases in the middle. This CDR3 contains 11 residues. Germline lookup yields CDR1 SEHNR and CDR2 FQNEAQ (reference sequence). The CDR3 is CASSPRPQLFF. As DNA, the CDR3 is TGTGCCAGCAGCCCCCGCCCCCAACTGTTTTTT.

This clonotype was counted ten times or more. The CDR3 loop reads CASSFPNSPLHF. As DNA, the CDR3 is TGTGCCAGCAGTTTCCCGAATTCACCCCTCCACTTT. This sequence joins TRBV12-3 or TRBV12-4 and TRBJ1-6; D gene uncertain. The CDR3 is 12 residues long. The V end lost 3 bases, the J end lost 7 bases, and 4 bases lay between the germline ends.

This clonotype was counted at least ten times. The chain uses TRBV12-3 or TRBV12-4 and TRBJ1-6; a possible D gene is TRBD1 (6 bases). This CDR3 has 16 amino acids. Between the trimmed V and J ends, which lost 5 bases and 4 bases, there was a span of 15 bases. CDR3 loop: CASSPSRGGYNSPLHF. The CDR3 DNA reads as TGTGCCAGCAGTCCCTCGCGAGGGGGATATAATTCACCCCTCCACTTT.

Ten or more counts support this clonotype. The chain joins TRBV15 to TRBJ2-1, with D uncertain. V shed 0 bases and J shed 7 bases, with 7 bases lying between them. This CDR3 is built from 13 residues. Per the germline V gene, CDR1 is LNHNV and CDR2 is YYDKDF (reference sequence). CDR3 sequence (DNA): TGTGCCACCAGCAGAGACCACCTTAATGAGCAGTTCTTC. It is translated as CATSRDHLNEQFF.

This rearrangement joins TRBV10-3 to TRBJ1-1; D not resolved. CDR3 length equals 11 residues. Germline CDR1 is ENHRY and CDR2 is SYGVKD. V was clipped by 6 bases and J by 2 bases, with 4 bases between them. The CDR3 bases are TGTGCCATCAGAGATAACACTGAAGCTTTCTTT. The encoded protein is CAIRDNTEAFF.

In this sample, this clonotype turned up many times. The gene calls are TRBV7-9 and TRBJ2-5, with D unclear. Trimming shortened V by 3 bases and J by 2 bases, and 7 bases separated the two germline ends. Germline CDR1 reads SEHNR; CDR2 reads FQNEAQ (reference sequence). The length of the CDR3 is 13 residues. CDR3 residues: CASSFTPQETQYF. DNA of the CDR3: TGTGCCAGCAGCTTCACCCCTCAAGAGACCCAGTACTTC.

There are many counts of this clonotype. CDR3 in DNA: TGCAGTGCTGGGAGACAGGTTTTCTCCTACGAGCAGTACTTC. Translated, it gives CSAGRQVFSYEQYF. The chain combines TRBV20-1 with TRBJ2-7; TRBD1 might be the D (6 bases). The CDR3 loop spans 14 amino acids. V lost 5 bases and J 0 bases, leaving 14 bases between the germline ends. Germline values: CDR1 DFQATT, CDR2 SNEGSKA (reference sequence).

The J gene is TRBJ1-2, the V gene TRBV11-2; D is perhaps TRBD1 (5 bases). V lost 5 bases, J lost 5 bases, and 18 bases lay in between. The germline gives CDR1 SGHAT, CDR2 FQNNGV. The CDR3 is made up of 15 amino acids. CDR3 sequence: CASSPWGGGGYGYTF. The DNA for the CDR3 is TGTGCCAGCAGCCCATGGGGTGGGGGTGGTTATGGCTACACCTTC.

On this clonotype: A much larger clone lies one base from this, so it may be a read error. This CDR3 is CASSYQGIYQESQYF. The CDR3 nucleotides read TGTGCCAGCAGTTATCAGGGAATATACCAAGAGTCCCAGTACTTC. This sequence joins TRBV6-5 and TRBJ2-5; a possible D gene is TRBD1 (5 bases). The length of the CDR3 is 15 residues. Germline lookup yields CDR1 MNHEY and CDR2 SVGAGI.